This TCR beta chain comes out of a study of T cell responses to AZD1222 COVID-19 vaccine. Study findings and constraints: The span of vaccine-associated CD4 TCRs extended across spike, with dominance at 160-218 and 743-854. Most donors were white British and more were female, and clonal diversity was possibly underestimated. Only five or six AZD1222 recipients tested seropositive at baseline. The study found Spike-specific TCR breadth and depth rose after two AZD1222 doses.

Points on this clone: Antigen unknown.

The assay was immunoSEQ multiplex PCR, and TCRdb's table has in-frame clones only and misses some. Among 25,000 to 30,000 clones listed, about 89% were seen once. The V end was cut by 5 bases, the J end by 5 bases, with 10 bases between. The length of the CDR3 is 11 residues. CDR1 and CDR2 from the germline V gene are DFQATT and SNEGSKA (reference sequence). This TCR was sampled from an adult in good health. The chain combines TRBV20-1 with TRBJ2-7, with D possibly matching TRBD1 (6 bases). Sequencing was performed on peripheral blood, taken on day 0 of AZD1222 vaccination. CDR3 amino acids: CSAQTGNEQYF. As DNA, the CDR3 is TGCAGTGCTCAAACAGGGAACGAGCAGTACTTC.